The 32 T cell receptor beta chains listed next were all sequenced from one sample in a study of T cell responses to AZD1222 COVID-19 vaccine. Libraries were prepared by immunoSEQ multiplex PCR; TCRdb keeps only in-frame clonotypes and omits some of them. This table has 110,000 or so clones, roughly 90% appearing once. Sequences were derived from peripheral blood, sampled on day 0 of AZD1222 vaccination. The receptor set was obtained from an adult in good health.

This chain connects TRBV11-2 to TRBJ1-2, with D perhaps TRBD1 (6 bases). Germline values: CDR1 SGHAT, CDR2 FQNNGV. Trimming left V 1 base short and J 7 bases short, with 16 bases between. This CDR3 has 15 residues. In nucleotides, the CDR3 is TGTGCCAGCAGCTTAGCCCTTAGGCAGGGGACTGGCTACACCTTC. This codes for CASSLALRQGTGYTF.

The chain links TRBV6-1 to TRBJ2-7; D may be TRBD2 (6 bases). From germline, CDR1 is MNHNS and CDR2 SASEGT. The CDR3 has 14 amino acids. Deletions cut 0 bases from V and 5 bases from J, with 11 bases between. CDR3 sequence (DNA): TGTGCCAGCAGTGAAGCGGGGGGATTCAACGAGCAGTACTTC. It translates to CASSEAGGFNEQYF.

This chain links TRBV4-1 with TRBJ1-2, with 7 bases fitting TRBD1. The CDR3 sequence is 14 residues long. Germline V CDR1 and CDR2: MGHRA, YSYEKL. The trim removed 1 base at V and 8 bases at J, leaving 7 bases unmatched. In nucleotides, the CDR3 is TGCGCCAGCAGCCAAGCGGATAGGGGGCACGGCTACACCTTC. Translating gives CASSQADRGHGYTF.

V and J are TRBV6-5 and TRBJ1-5; D ambiguous. The CDR3 extends over 14 amino acids. Trimming removed 5 bases at V and 4 bases at J, with 12 bases between. CDR1 and CDR2 from the germline V gene are MNHEY and SVGAGI. The CDR3 sequence is CASSPPAINQPQHF. The CDR3 region has the DNA TGTGCCAGCAGTCCACCCGCCATTAATCAGCCCCAGCATTTT.

The V and J genes are TRBV7-6 and TRBJ2-1; possible D gene TRBD2, 7 bases. V lost 5 bases, J lost 5 bases, and 16 bases lay in between. The CDR3 covers 15 residues. CDR1 and CDR2 (germline): SGHVS, FNYEAQ. The CDR3 DNA reads as TGTGCCAGCAGCCGGTACCGGGGGGCCGACAATGAGCAGTTCTTC. Its translation: CASSRYRGADNEQFF.

This clone is a singleton in its sample. V gene TRBV10-3 combines with J gene TRBJ1-3; the D is unclear. V was trimmed by 5 bases and J by 0 bases, leaving 5 bases between them. Germline CDR1 and CDR2: ENHRY and SYGVKD. The CDR3 loop spans 13 amino acids. CDR3 loop: CAISSYSGNTIYF. The CDR3, as DNA: TGTGCCATCAGTAGTTACTCTGGAAACACCATATATTTT.

The DNA of the CDR3 is TGTGCCAGCAGCGTAGAAGGGACAGGGGACGAAAAACTGTTTTTT. Its translation is CASSVEGTGDEKLFF. The V and J genes are TRBV9 and TRBJ1-4, with TRBD1 matching 10 bases. V dropped 0 bases and J dropped 8; count of bases not matched to a gene: 4. Per the germline V gene, CDR1 is SGDLS and CDR2 is YYNGEE. CDR3 size: 15 residues.

This chain uses TRBV4-3 with TRBJ1-2; D is uncertain. V lost 5 bases, J lost 2 bases, and 15 bases lay in between. This CDR3 is built from 15 residues. CDR1 and CDR2 from the germline V gene are LGHNA and YSLEER. The CDR3 DNA reads TGCGCCAGCAGCTCCTCGGTACAGCAGAACTATGGCTACACCTTC. It translates to CASSSSVQQNYGYTF.

This rearrangement joins TRBV6-2 or TRBV6-3 to TRBJ1-6; 9 nucleotides align to TRBD1. Per germline, CDR1 MNHEY and CDR2 SVGEGT. The CDR3 loop spans 16 amino acids. With 4 bases clipped from V and 7 bases from J, the junction kept 8 bases outside the gene matches. CDR3 in DNA: TGTGCCAGCAGTTCGGACAGGGGTGGTGGCAATTCACCCCTCCACTTT. It yields the protein CASSSDRGGGNSPLHF.

The V and J genes are TRBV3-1 (or the pseudogene TRBV3-2) and TRBJ2-1; 8 nucleotides match TRBD1. The trim removed 4 bases at V and 4 bases at J, leaving 12 bases unmatched. In germline, CDR1 is LGHDT, CDR2 YNNKEL (reference sequence). This CDR3 contains 17 residues. The CDR3 protein is CASSPRTGLGLYNEQFF. In DNA form, the CDR3 reads TGTGCCAGCAGCCCGAGGACAGGGTTAGGGCTTTACAATGAGCAGTTCTTC.

The gene calls are TRBV18 and TRBJ2-5; TRBD2 matches at 7 bases. Germline trimming cut 1 base from V and 5 bases from J; bases unmatched to any gene: 7. The V gene's germline CDR1 is KGHSH and CDR2 LQKENI. The CDR3 runs 15 residues. CDR3 region: CASSPLGTTAETQYF. CDR3 DNA: TGTGCCAGCTCACCACTCGGGACTACCGCTGAGACCCAGTACTTC.

The sample holds one count of this clone. The rearrangement uses TRBV9 and TRBJ2-5; TRBD1 agrees at 7 bases. Germline V lookup: CDR1 SGDLS, CDR2 YYNGEE. The junction had 9 bases not matched to a gene; V was cut back by 5 bases and J by 5 bases. CDR3 length: 14 amino acids. CDR3: CASSAGTVAETQYF. As DNA, the CDR3 is TGTGCCAGCAGTGCCGGGACAGTAGCGGAGACCCAGTACTTC.

The chain links TRBV19 to TRBJ1-2, with 9 nucleotides matching TRBD1. J lost 5 bases, V lost 3 bases, and 13 bases had no gene match. Germline CDR1 is LNHDA and CDR2 is SQIVND (reference sequence). The CDR3 is made up of 17 amino acids. The CDR3 DNA follows: TGTGCCAGTAGTATCGGGACAGGGCCCACCAACCTATATGGCTACACCTTC. Its translation: CASSIGTGPTNLYGYTF.

V usage is TRBV29-1 and J usage is TRBJ2-3; D possibly uses TRBD1 or TRBD2 (6 bases each). Trimming took 8 bases from V and 4 from J, leaving 16 bases between them. Per the germline V gene, CDR1 is SQVTM and CDR2 is ANQGSEA. The CDR3 sequence is 13 residues long. In nucleotides, the CDR3 is TGCAGCTCCCGGGGGCGCGGGTCAGATACGCAGTATTTT. The encoded protein is CSSRGRGSDTQYF.

This rearrangement joins TRBV5-1 to TRBJ2-4; TRBD2 matches at 7 bases. This CDR3 region has 14 residues. CDR1 is SGHRS, CDR2 YFSETQ, per germline. V shed 0 bases and J 6 bases; nucleotides not matched to a gene: 3. CDR3 DNA: TGCGCCAGCAGCTTGGAGGGAGGGAGAAACATTCAGTACTTC. Amino acids: CASSLEGGRNIQYF.

The chain recombines TRBV19 with TRBJ1-3, with 9 bases identical to TRBD1. Germline V gene lookup returns CDR1 LNHDA and CDR2 SQIVND (reference sequence). V lost 7 bases and J lost 3; bases outside the gene matches: 7. The CDR3 spans 15 residues. The CDR3 nucleotides are TGTGCCAGTACCCCACAGGGGGCTGGTGGAAACACCATATATTTT. It yields the protein CASTPQGAGGNTIYF.

CDR3 sequence: CSVAQGSNTEAFF. Written as DNA, the CDR3 is TGCAGCGTTGCCCAGGGTTCGAACACTGAAGCTTTCTTT. The V call is TRBV29-1, the J call TRBJ1-1; weak D call: TRBD1 (5 bases). Trimming removed 4 bases from V and 1 base from J, with 10 bases in between. Germline lookup yields CDR1 SQVTM and CDR2 ANQGSEA. CDR3 length: 13 residues.

The CDR3 DNA is TGTGCCAGCAGCTTAGGAAGGGGACGGAGAACAGATACGCAGTATTTT. Protein sequence: CASSLGRGRRTDTQYF. The chain uses TRBV7-6 and TRBJ2-3; the D gene could be TRBD1 or TRBD2 (5 bases each). V was pared by 1 base and J by 3 bases, with 14 bases between. The CDR3 sequence is 16 residues long. Germline V gene sequence: CDR1 SGHVS, CDR2 FNYEAQ.

The rearrangement joins TRBV6-5 to TRBJ1-4, with TRBD1 as a possible D gene (5 bases). The CDR3 consists of 15 residues. V shed 2 bases and J shed 5 bases, with 12 bases lying between them. Germline assignment: CDR1 MNHEY and CDR2 SVGAGI. CDR3 region: CASSYLSRGNEKLFF. CDR3 DNA: TGTGCCAGCAGTTACCTTTCGCGGGGGAATGAAAAACTGTTTTTT.

The genes are TRBV7-2 and TRBJ1-3; 7 bases are a match to TRBD1. Per germline, CDR1 SGHTA and CDR2 FQGNSA. CDR3 length: 15 residues. Trimming took 10 bases from V and 0 from J; bases not matched to a gene: 9. The CDR3 DNA reads as TGTGCCATATCCCGGACAGGTGTCTCTGGAAACACCATATATTTT. This translates into CAISRTGVSGNTIYF. Together with reference TRBV7-2 and TRBJ1-3, the CDR3 gives the full variable domain: GAGVSQSPSNKVTEKGKDVELRCDPISGHTALYWYRQSLGQGLEFLIYFQGNSAPDKSGLPSDRFSAERTGGSVSTLTIQRTQQEDSAVYLCAISRTGVSGNTIYFGEGSWLTVV.

Details on this clone: Additional DNA sequences in this sample encode the identical CDR3. This sequence joins TRBV30 and TRBJ1-2; 9 bases are shared with TRBD1. The trim removed 2 bases at V and 4 bases at J, leaving 2 bases unmatched. This CDR3 spans 13 amino acids. The germline V gene encodes CDR1 GTSNPN and CDR2 SVGIG (reference sequence). The CDR3 sequence is CAWSRTGVYGYTF. CDR3 coding DNA: TGTGCCTGGAGTAGGACAGGGGTCTATGGCTACACCTTC.

The chain couples TRBV27 to TRBJ1-5; perhaps TRBD1 as D (6 bases). Germline lookup yields CDR1 MNHEY and CDR2 SMNVEV (reference sequence). The ends were cut back, 8 bases at V and 3 bases at J, with 14 bases in the middle. This CDR3 comprises 14 residues. The CDR3 region is CASGSQGYNQPQHF. In DNA form, the CDR3 reads TGTGCCAGCGGGAGCCAGGGGTACAATCAGCCCCAGCATTTT.

This chain links TRBV15 with TRBJ1-2, with D perhaps matching TRBD1 (6 bases). In germline, CDR1 is LNHNV, CDR2 YYDKDF (reference sequence). V was pared by 1 base and J by 3 bases, with 12 bases between. This CDR3 is 15 amino acids long. The CDR3 protein is CATSRAEDRYYGYTF. DNA of the CDR3: TGTGCCACCAGCAGAGCTGAGGACAGATACTATGGCTACACCTTC.

The DNA of the CDR3 is TGCAGTGCTAGTCTTCAGGGGGGGTCCGGGGAGCTGTTTTTT. It codes for CSASLQGGSGELFF. This sequence joins TRBV20-1 and TRBJ2-2; D tentatively fits TRBD1 or TRBD2 (7 bases each). Germline V CDR1 and CDR2: DFQATT, SNEGSKA (reference sequence). V was clipped by 3 bases and J by 6 bases, with 14 bases between them. The CDR3 totals 14 residues.

V usage is TRBV30 and J usage is TRBJ2-7; 7 bases agree with TRBD1. The trim removed 4 bases at V and 3 bases at J, leaving 6 bases unmatched. The CDR3 covers 13 residues. The germline gives CDR1 GTSNPN, CDR2 SVGIG (reference sequence). The CDR3 DNA follows: TGTGCCTGGAAAAGGCAGGGGGACTACGAGCAGTACTTC. Its translation is CAWKRQGDYEQYF.

Written as DNA, the CDR3 is TGTGCCAGCAGTTTGCGGGACGGGAATAGCAATCAGCCCCAGCATTTT. Translation: CASSLRDGNSNQPQHF. The chain links TRBV28 to TRBJ1-5; D might be TRBD1 (5 bases). The V end was cut by 3 bases, the J end by 0 bases, with 12 bases between. The CDR3 is made up of 16 amino acids. CDR1 and CDR2 from the germline V gene are MDHEN and SYDVKM.

The chain couples TRBV6-5 to TRBJ2-1; tentatively, D is TRBD1 (6 bases). Per germline, CDR1 MNHEY and CDR2 SVGAGI. The CDR3 extends over 16 amino acids. With 4 bases removed from V and 0 bases from J, the gap between germline ends came to 13 bases. The CDR3 nucleotides read TGTGCCAGCAGTTTCCGGACAGCAAGCTCCTACAATGAGCAGTTCTTC. Encoded protein: CASSFRTASSYNEQFF.

This sequence joins TRBV30 and TRBJ1-6, with D unresolved. The CDR3 sequence is 15 residues long. V lost 2 bases, J lost 7 bases, and 15 bases lay in between. Germline V gene sequence: CDR1 GTSNPN, CDR2 SVGIG (reference sequence). This CDR3 is CAWSTPFRKNSPLHF. In DNA form, the CDR3 reads TGTGCCTGGAGTACCCCCTTCCGGAAGAATTCACCCCTCCACTTT.

The CDR3 DNA is TGTGCTAGTGGTTTTCCGGGACAGGGGTTGGACACTGAAGCTTTCTTT. This codes for CASGFPGQGLDTEAFF. The J gene is TRBJ1-1, the V gene TRBV12-5; TRBD1 matches 10 bases. The CDR3 has 16 residues. With 3 bases clipped from V and 3 bases from J, the junction kept 7 bases outside the gene matches. Germline CDR1 LGHNT, CDR2 FRNRAP.

The chain couples TRBV19 to TRBJ2-7; the D is unclear. CDR1 is LNHDA and CDR2 is SQIVND in the germline V gene (reference sequence). The germline V and J ends were trimmed by 2 bases and 0 bases, with 5 bases remaining between them. This CDR3 has 13 residues. The CDR3 here is CASSISSSYEQYF. The CDR3 DNA follows: TGTGCCAGTAGTATATCCAGCTCCTACGAGCAGTACTTC.

This sequence joins TRBV12-3 or TRBV12-4 and TRBJ2-7, with D possibly TRBD2 on 5 matching bases. V gave up 10 bases and J gave up 5 bases, with 15 bases separating them. The CDR3 consists of 12 residues. CDR3 sequence (DNA): TGTGCCACCCGACCCCTAGCCGACGAGCAGTACTTC. Residues: CATRPLADEQYF.

The chain links TRBV4-2 to TRBJ2-5; TRBD2 matches 14 bases. The CDR3 is made up of 17 amino acids. Germline V lookup: CDR1 LGHNA, CDR2 YNFKEQ. V lost 1 base and J lost 1; bases outside the gene matches: 2. CDR3 loop: CASSQAGLAGGQETQYF. For the CDR3, the DNA is TGTGCCAGCAGCCAAGCTGGACTAGCGGGGGGCCAAGAGACCCAGTACTTC.